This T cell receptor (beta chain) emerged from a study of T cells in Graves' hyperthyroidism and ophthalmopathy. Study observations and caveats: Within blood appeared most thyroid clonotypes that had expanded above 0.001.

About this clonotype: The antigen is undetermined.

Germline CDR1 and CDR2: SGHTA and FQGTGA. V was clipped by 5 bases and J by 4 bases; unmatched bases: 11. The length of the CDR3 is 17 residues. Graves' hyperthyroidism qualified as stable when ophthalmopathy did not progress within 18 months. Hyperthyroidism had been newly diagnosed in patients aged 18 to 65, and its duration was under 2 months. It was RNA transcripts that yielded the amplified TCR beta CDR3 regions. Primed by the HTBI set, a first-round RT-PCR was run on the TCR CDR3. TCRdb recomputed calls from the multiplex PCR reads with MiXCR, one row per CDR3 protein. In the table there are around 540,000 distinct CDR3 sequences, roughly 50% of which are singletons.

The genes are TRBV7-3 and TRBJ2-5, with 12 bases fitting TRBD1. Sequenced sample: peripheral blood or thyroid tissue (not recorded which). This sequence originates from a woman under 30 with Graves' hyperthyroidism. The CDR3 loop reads CASSPPGQGAGRETQYF. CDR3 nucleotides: TGTGCCAGCAGCCCCCCGGGACAGGGGGCTGGGAGAGAGACCCAGTACTTC.